This TCR beta chain comes out of a study of blood T cell repertoires in COVID-19. Across the whole study: The study drew acute and convalescent COVID-19 samples from the United States, Italy and Spain. From T cells, B-cell-depleted T cells, or PBMCs came the material, which was cDNA or gDNA.

CDR1 and CDR2 from the germline V gene are LGHDT and YNNKEL (reference sequence). With 4 bases clipped from V and 3 bases from J, the junction kept 0 bases outside the gene matches. The CDR3 has 13 residues. Assay: immunoSEQ multiplex PCR; the TCRdb copy retains only in-frame clones and omits some. Found here are about 310,000 clones, around 86% of them singletons; the top ten hold 1%. What was sequenced was peripheral blood. V usage is TRBV3-1 (or the pseudogene TRBV3-2) and J usage is TRBJ2-5; TRBD1 agrees at 9 bases. The TCR originated in a man aged 45-60 years with active or convalescent COVID-19. CDR3 region: CASSRTGEETQYF. CDR3 coding DNA: TGTGCCAGCAGCCGGACAGGGGAAGAGACCCAGTACTTC.